This T cell receptor (beta chain) was captured in a study of blood T cell repertoires in COVID-19. Original processing methods: Estimation of nucleated cell counts was performed using reference gene primer amplification. This table comes from immunoSEQ multiplex PCR, and its TCRdb copy is limited to in-frame clones, with some not included. Clone size and V and J calls were adopted from that table, with D and trimming inferred from the DNA. The sample shows roughly 250,000 clones, around 85% of them seen only once. The germline gives CDR1 SGHTA, CDR2 FQGTGA. V shed 5 bases and J 9 bases; nucleotides not matched to a gene: 12. This CDR3 is 15 amino acids long.

The material sequenced was peripheral blood. The clonotype comes from a human donor with COVID-19, enrolled during active disease. The donor label of this sample is uncertain. The chain links TRBV7-3 to TRBJ2-1, with TRBD2 matching over 8 bases. The CDR3 loop is CASSPTGLVVGEQFF. The CDR3 DNA is TGTGCCAGCAGCCCCACGGGACTAGTTGTCGGTGAGCAGTTCTTC.